The clone carrying this TCR beta chain showed up just a few times. Its cognate antigen is unknown. With a much larger clone just one base away, this may be a read error. The data originate from a study of neurological immune-mediated disorders. Each TCR transcript was tagged with a 10-nucleotide random UMI during 5'RACE. TCRdb ran MiXCR on the 5' RACE reads and lists one entry per CDR3 protein. The table records 87,000 or so distinct CDR3 sequences, roughly 3.2% of them present only once. The CDR3 is 16 residues long. Germline assignment: CDR1 SGHVS and CDR2 FNYEAQ. Trimming removed 5 bases from V and 8 bases from J; junction bases left unmatched: 14. Study-level results: Whereas HTLV-1-associated myelopathy showed the most TCR clonal expansion, multiple sclerosis showed the least, with levels below those of healthy controls.

This sequence joins TRBV7-6 and TRBJ2-1; 8 bases are shared with TRBD2. This sequence was found in a woman between 45 and 60 years old with multiple sclerosis. The specimen sequenced was PBMCs. The CDR3 region is CASSVRRGDSGDEQFF. CDR3 bases: TGTGCCAGCAGCGTACGGCGGGGGGACTCCGGGGATGAGCAGTTCTTC. Together with reference TRBV7-6 and TRBJ2-1, the CDR3 gives the full variable domain: GAGVSQSPRYKVTKRGQDVALRCDPISGHVSLYWYRQALGQGPEFLTYFNYEAQQDKSGLPNDRFSAERPEGSISTLTIQRTEQRDSAMYRCASSVRRGDSGDEQFFGPGTRLTVL.